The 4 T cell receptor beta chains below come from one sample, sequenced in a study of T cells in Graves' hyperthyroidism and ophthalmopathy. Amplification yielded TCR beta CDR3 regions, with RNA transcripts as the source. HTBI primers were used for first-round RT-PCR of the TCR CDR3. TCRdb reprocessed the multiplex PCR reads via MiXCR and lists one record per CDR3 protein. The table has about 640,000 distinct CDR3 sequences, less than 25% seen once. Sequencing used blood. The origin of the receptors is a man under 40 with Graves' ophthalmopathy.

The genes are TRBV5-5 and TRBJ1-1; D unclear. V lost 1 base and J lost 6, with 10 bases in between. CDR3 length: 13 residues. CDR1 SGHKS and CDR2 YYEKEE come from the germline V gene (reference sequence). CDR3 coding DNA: TGTGCCAGCAGCTTGAAGGAGGCCGCTGAAGCTTTCTTT. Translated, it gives CASSLKEAAEAFF.

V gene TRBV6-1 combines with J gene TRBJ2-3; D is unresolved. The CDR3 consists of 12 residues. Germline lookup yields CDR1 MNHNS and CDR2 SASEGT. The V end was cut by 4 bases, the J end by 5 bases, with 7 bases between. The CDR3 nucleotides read TGTGCCAGCAGTGGATGGGAAGATACGCAGTATTTT. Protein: CASSGWEDTQYF.

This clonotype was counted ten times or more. This CDR3 reads CASSEMASGPSSTDTQYF. CDR3 coding DNA: TGTGCCAGCAGTGAAATGGCTAGCGGGCCTTCTAGCACAGATACGCAGTATTTT. This rearrangement joins TRBV2 to TRBJ2-3; 8 nucleotides agree with TRBD2. Germline CDR1 SNHLY, CDR2 FYNNEI. After removal of 2 bases from V and 0 bases from J, the junction contained 10 bases not matched to a gene. This CDR3 region has 18 residues.

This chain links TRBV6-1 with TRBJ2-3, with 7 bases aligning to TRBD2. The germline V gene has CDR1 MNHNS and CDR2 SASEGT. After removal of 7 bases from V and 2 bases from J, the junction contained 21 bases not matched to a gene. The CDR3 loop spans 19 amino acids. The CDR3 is CASIKGRDSTTYITDTQYF. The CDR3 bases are TGTGCCAGCATTAAAGGGAGGGATTCGACAACCTACATCACAGATACGCAGTATTTT.